The 6 T cell receptor beta chains below all came from one sample that was sequenced in a study of blood T cell repertoires in COVID-19. The protocol was immunoSEQ multiplex PCR, while the TCRdb copy is restricted to in-frame clones and leaves out a portion. The sample records tens of thousands of clones, approximately 92% being singletons. Sequenced material: peripheral blood. These receptors were obtained from a woman older than 75 with acute or convalescent COVID-19.

J is TRBJ1-1 and V is TRBV10-3; D may be TRBD1 (5 bases). The CDR3 contains 14 residues. The V end was cut by 10 bases, the J end by 0 bases, with 15 bases between. Germline V lookup: CDR1 ENHRY, CDR2 SYGVKD. The CDR3 protein is CATGGRSMNTEAFF. CDR3 DNA: TGTGCCACGGGGGGTAGGTCCATGAACACTGAAGCTTTCTTT.

CDR3 nucleotide sequence: TGTGCCAGCAGAGGACCCACAGGAAGCAATCAGCCCCAGCATTTT. This codes for CASRGPTGSNQPQHF. V gene TRBV28 combines with J gene TRBJ1-5, with D possibly TRBD1 on 5 matching bases. V was clipped by 6 bases and J by 1 base, with 13 bases between them. CDR1 and CDR2 from the germline V gene are MDHEN and SYDVKM. The CDR3 extends over 15 amino acids.

In its sample, this clone was seen once. V and J are TRBV19 and TRBJ2-1, with a possible D match to TRBD2 (5 bases). The CDR3 is made up of 14 amino acids. V lost 0 bases to trimming and J lost 7 bases, with 10 bases between them. Germline CDR1 reads LNHDA; CDR2 reads SQIVND (reference sequence). The CDR3 DNA reads as TGTGCCAGTAGTATAGACCCCAGCGGAAATGAGCAGTTCTTC. The encoded protein is CASSIDPSGNEQFF.

This clone was seen only once. V is TRBV28 and J is TRBJ2-7, with D possibly TRBD1 on 5 matching bases. Trimming cost V 5 bases and J 3 bases, with 8 bases left between them. This CDR3 is 12 amino acids long. Per germline, CDR1 MDHEN and CDR2 SYDVKM. CDR3 residues: CASSRDSYEQYF. Here the CDR3 DNA reads TGTGCCAGCAGTCGCGACAGCTACGAGCAGTACTTC.

This clone was observed a single time. The chain is built from TRBV6-1 and TRBJ2-6, with D hard to call. The CDR3 sequence is 18 residues long. V shed 0 bases and J shed 0 bases, with 12 bases lying between them. CDR1 is MNHNS, CDR2 SASEGT, per germline. The CDR3 sequence: CASSEAPASGSGANVLTF. The CDR3 bases are TGTGCCAGCAGTGAAGCTCCCGCTTCAGGCTCTGGGGCCAACGTCCTGACTTTC.

The genes are TRBV3-1 (or the pseudogene TRBV3-2) and TRBJ2-3, with 12 bases matching TRBD2. Unmatched junction bases numbered 2, after V lost 1 base and J lost 6 bases. CDR3 length equals 15 residues. Germline V gene sequence: CDR1 LGHDT, CDR2 YNNKEL (reference sequence). The CDR3 bases are TGTGCCAGCAGCCAAGCCCTAGCGGGGGGGGATACGCAGTATTTT. Encoded protein: CASSQALAGGDTQYF.